The 23 T cell receptor beta chains reported below all come from one sample, sequenced in a study of control samples from healthy donors and cancer patients. Produced via immunoSEQ multiplex PCR; TCRdb's table is partial and in-frame only. The sample includes tens of thousands of clones, roughly three quarters of them seen just once. The sequenced material came from formalin-fixed, paraffin-embedded tissue. The receptors derive from a male donor with melanoma.

This chain uses TRBV7-8 with TRBJ1-6, with 8 bases that match TRBD1. Germline lookup yields CDR1 SGHVS and CDR2 FQNEAQ. This CDR3 contains 15 residues. Trimming cost V 1 base and J 10 bases; bases outside gene matches: 6. CDR3 DNA: TGTGCCAGCAGCTTAGAAGGGACAGGCCTATCACCCCTCCACTTT. Encoded protein: CASSLEGTGLSPLHF.

The rearrangement joins TRBV5-5 to TRBJ1-1; D possibly corresponds to TRBD1 (6 bases). The V end lost 0 bases, the J end lost 4 bases, and 13 bases lay between the germline ends. The germline CDR1 and CDR2 sequences are SGHKS and YYEKEE (reference sequence). The CDR3 has 15 amino acids. CDR3 in DNA: TGTGCCAGCAGCTTGGTCAGGGGACCGGGCACTGAAGCTTTCTTT. Residues: CASSLVRGPGTEAFF.

The V call is TRBV12-3 or TRBV12-4, the J call TRBJ2-1; unclear D gene. The CDR3 contains 12 residues. Deletions cut 1 base from V and 7 bases from J, with 5 bases between. CDR3 DNA sequence: TGTGCCAGCAGTTTAGAAGTAAATGAGCAGTTCTTC. It codes for CASSLEVNEQFF.

The CDR3 spells CASSRPRVEAAFF. The CDR3 DNA is TGTGCCAGCAGCAGGCCAAGGGTAGAGGCCGCTTTCTTT. The chain uses TRBV28 and TRBJ1-1, with D unclear. V dropped 6 bases and J dropped 11 bases, with 19 bases sitting between them. CDR1 MDHEN and CDR2 SYDVKM come from the germline V gene. The CDR3 length is 13 residues.

The rearrangement uses TRBV28 and TRBJ2-1, with D possibly being TRBD1 or TRBD2 (5 bases each). Germline values: CDR1 MDHEN, CDR2 SYDVKM. The CDR3 length is 15 residues. V dropped 8 bases and J dropped 9 bases, with 23 bases sitting between them. The CDR3 sequence is CASQVQGDHNVEQFF. As DNA, the CDR3 is TGTGCCAGCCAAGTTCAGGGAGACCACAATGTTGAGCAGTTCTTC.

In this sample, this clone turned up once. The chain employs TRBV27 and TRBJ2-5, with 13 bases that match TRBD2. Trimming at V came to 1 base and at J to 5 bases, leaving 7 bases not matched to a gene. This CDR3 comprises 17 residues. Germline-derived CDR1 and CDR2 are MNHEY and SMNVEV (reference sequence). CDR3 DNA sequence: TGTGCCAGCAGTTTATTAACTAGCGGGAGGGCCAGGGAGACCCAGTACTTC. It codes for CASSLLTSGRARETQYF.

The gene calls are TRBV18 and TRBJ2-3; TRBD2 might be the D (5 bases). V gave up 6 bases and J gave up 2 bases, with 9 bases separating them. The CDR3 is made up of 13 amino acids. Germline CDR1 and CDR2: KGHSH and LQKENI. The CDR3 region has the DNA TGTGCCAGCTCCGAAGCGGTCACAGATACGCAGTATTTT. This encodes CASSEAVTDTQYF.

This clone was seen just once. The V and J genes are TRBV18 and TRBJ2-2; 8 bases fit TRBD2. The CDR3 is 19 amino acids. CDR1 and CDR2 (germline): KGHSH, LQKENI. With V trimmed by 2 bases and J by 7 bases, 18 bases remained unmatched. The CDR3 nucleotides read TGTGCCAGCTCACCAGAGCGGGAGTTTAAACTTTCTTTACTCGGGGAGCTGTTTTTT. This codes for CASSPEREFKLSLLGELFF.

The gene calls are TRBV28 and TRBJ2-3; D may be TRBD1 (6 bases). This CDR3 is 15 amino acids long. The V end lost 2 bases, the J end lost 2 bases, and 11 bases lay between the germline ends. Germline CDR1 and CDR2: MDHEN and SYDVKM. The CDR3 loop is CASSLQGRLTDTQYF. For the CDR3, the DNA is TGTGCCAGCAGTTTACAGGGGAGACTCACAGATACGCAGTATTTT.

The rearrangement links TRBV7-9 to TRBJ2-1; the match to TRBD2 covers 7 bases. The CDR3 covers 15 residues. J gave up 8 bases and V 0 bases, and 7 bases lay outside the gene matches. Looked up from germline, CDR1 is SEHNR and CDR2 is FQNEAQ (reference sequence). The CDR3 sequence: CASSLAGGPRDEQFF. Written as DNA, the CDR3 is TGTGCCAGCAGCTTAGCGGGAGGGCCTAGGGATGAGCAGTTCTTC.

The chain links TRBV9 to TRBJ2-5, with 8 positions matching TRBD1. There are 15 residues in the CDR3. Per germline, CDR1 SGDLS and CDR2 YYNGEE. After removal of 5 bases from V and 4 bases from J, the junction contained 10 bases not matched to a gene. The CDR3 nucleotides read TGTGCCAGCAGTCTCCAGCCCGGACAGGGAGAGACCCAGTACTTC. Its protein is CASSLQPGQGETQYF.

V gene TRBV27 combines with J gene TRBJ1-2, with a tentative D call TRBD1 (6 bases). V shed 6 bases and J shed 4 bases, with 9 bases lying between them. This CDR3 is 12 amino acids long. CDR1 is MNHEY, CDR2 SMNVEV, per germline (reference sequence). For the CDR3, the DNA is TGTGCCAGCAGCAGGGGTGGCTATGGCTACACCTTC. Amino acids: CASSRGGYGYTF.

The chain couples TRBV3-1 (or the pseudogene TRBV3-2) to TRBJ1-1; D is unresolved. Germline V lookup: CDR1 LGHDT, CDR2 YNNKEL (reference sequence). Between the trimmed V and J ends, which lost 2 bases and 1 base, there was a span of 8 bases. This CDR3 has 14 residues. CDR3 DNA sequence: TGTGCCAGCAGCCAAAGGCCCCAGAACACTGAAGCTTTCTTT. It yields the protein CASSQRPQNTEAFF.

Comments on this clone: The junction departs from germline at one end; a sequencing error may be responsible. This chain joins TRBV18 and TRBJ1-6, with D perhaps TRBD1 (5 bases). The CDR3 extends over 15 amino acids. Germline CDR1 KGHSH, CDR2 LQKENI. The CDR3 sequence: CVSSPTGPDDSPLHF. CDR3 sequence (DNA): TGTGTCAGCTCACCAACAGGCCCGGACGATTCACCCCTCCACTTT.

The chain carries TRBV5-1 and TRBJ2-7, with TRBD1 matching 9 bases. The CDR3 is made up of 15 amino acids. J was trimmed by 1 base and V by 4 bases; bases with no gene match: 6. Germline CDR1 SGHRS, CDR2 YFSETQ. CDR3 in amino acids: CASSPGQGVSYEQYF. The CDR3 nucleotides are TGCGCCAGCAGCCCGGGACAGGGAGTTTCCTACGAGCAGTACTTC.

The V and J genes are TRBV24-1 and TRBJ2-3; 9 nucleotides align to TRBD2. The CDR3 contains 14 residues. V was clipped by 7 bases and J by 0 bases; unmatched bases: 1. From germline, CDR1 is KGHDR and CDR2 SFDVKD. For the CDR3, the DNA is TGTGCCACCAGGACTAGCGGCAGCACAGATACGCAGTATTTT. Translating it yields CATRTSGSTDTQYF.

This chain links TRBV19 with TRBJ1-6; D is uncertain. With 3 bases removed from V and 7 bases from J, the gap between germline ends came to 16 bases. Germline V CDR1 and CDR2: LNHDA, SQIVND (reference sequence). The CDR3 extends over 16 amino acids. The CDR3: CASSIQVVGRNSPLHF. In nucleotides, the CDR3 is TGTGCCAGTAGTATTCAGGTGGTCGGGAGGAATTCACCCCTCCACTTT.

The chain combines TRBV30 with TRBJ2-3, with a weak D call TRBD2 (6 bases). CDR3 length: 14 amino acids. Germline V gene sequence: CDR1 GTSNPN, CDR2 SVGIG (reference sequence). V lost 6 bases, J lost 7 bases, and 20 bases lay in between. CDR3 coding DNA: TGTGCCTGTAGCCGGGACTCAGCTCTTAATACGCAGTATTTT. Encoded protein: CACSRDSALNTQYF.

The chain recombines TRBV7-2 with TRBJ2-7; 9 nucleotides agree with TRBD2. The CDR3 loop spans 14 amino acids. The germline CDR1 and CDR2 sequences are SGHTA and FQGNSA. J gave up 9 bases and V 0 bases, and 6 bases lay outside the gene matches. CDR3 loop: CASSLAALAGSQYF. The CDR3 DNA reads as TGTGCCAGCAGCTTAGCCGCTCTAGCGGGATCGCAGTACTTC.

The chain employs TRBV2 and TRBJ1-1; TRBD1 is a possible D gene (5 bases). Germline-derived CDR1 and CDR2 are SNHLY and FYNNEI. This CDR3 has 16 residues. V lost 11 bases to trimming and J lost 0 bases, with 22 bases between them. The CDR3: CASGGTLVLMNTEAFF. The CDR3 nucleotides read TGTGCCTCCGGGGGGACTCTAGTACTCATGAACACTGAAGCTTTCTTT. Full variable domain (outside the CDR3, taken from reference TRBV2 and TRBJ1-1): EPEVTQTPSHQVTQMGQEVILRCVPISNHLYFYWYRQILGQKVEFLVSFYNNEISEKSEIFDDQFSVERPDGSNFTLKIRSTKLEDSAMYFCASGGTLVLMNTEAFFGQGTRLTVV.

The table lists this clone with a count of one. V is TRBV19 and J is TRBJ2-7; D may be TRBD2 (7 bases). The germline gives CDR1 LNHDA, CDR2 SQIVND (reference sequence). This CDR3 has 14 residues. The V gene lost 5 bases and the J gene lost 4 bases, with 15 bases spanning the gap. The CDR3 reads CASSGPGGWYEQYF. CDR3 DNA sequence: TGTGCCAGTAGTGGCCCGGGGGGCTGGTACGAGCAGTACTTC.

With respect to this clone: A read error may produce the germline difference seen at one junction end. Here the CDR3 DNA reads TGTGCTAGCAGCAGATTAGCGGGAGGTAATTACAATGAGCAGTTCTTC. As protein: CASSRLAGGNYNEQFF. The chain employs TRBV7-7 and TRBJ2-1; TRBD2 agrees at 10 bases. CDR1 is SSHAT, CDR2 FNYEAQ, per germline (reference sequence). This CDR3 region has 16 residues.

This clone has just one count. The chain links TRBV20-1 to TRBJ2-6, with D possibly matching TRBD1 (5 bases). The V gene's germline CDR1 is DFQATT and CDR2 SNEGSKA (reference sequence). V was pared by 3 bases and J by 1 base, with 19 bases between. CDR3 length: 18 residues. The CDR3 protein is CSASTSRRQKSGANVLTF. For the CDR3, the DNA is TGCAGTGCTAGTACTTCGCGGCGACAGAAATCTGGGGCCAACGTCCTGACTTTC.